The clone carrying this T cell receptor beta chain occurred a few times. Its antigen is as yet unknown. Clones were sequenced by immunoSEQ multiplex PCR, and TCRdb holds only the in-frame ones, with some missing. This table holds roughly 100,000 clones, approximately 90% found once. The sample is drawn from a study of T cell responses to AZD1222 COVID-19 vaccine. Study as a whole: Pooling of second doses given at about 4 or about 12 weeks was done.

The study, taken as a whole, reports: Repertoire samples came only from after the peak T cell response.

Germline V gives CDR1 ENHRY, CDR2 SYGVKD. V was clipped by 10 bases and J by 3 bases; unmatched bases: 8. The CDR3 extends over 13 amino acids. Material: peripheral blood, obtained on day 0 of AZD1222 vaccination. This receptor was taken from an adult in good health. The chain is built from TRBV10-3 and TRBJ1-2; 7 bases agree with TRBD1. For the CDR3, the DNA is TGTGCCACCCTTGACAGGGCTGACTATGGCTACACCTTC. It translates to CATLDRADYGYTF.